One T cell receptor beta chain is described in this entry. This specimen belongs to a study of cytomegalovirus exposure and HLA in healthy donors. PCR employed 60 Vbeta and 13 Jbeta primers. Using immunoSEQ multiplex PCR, the repertoire was profiled, and TCRdb retains in-frame clones only, with some absent. The profile shows tens of thousands of clones, about 74% of them singletons. J was trimmed by 2 bases and V by 4 bases; bases with no gene match: 5. The CDR3 totals 15 residues. Germline-derived CDR1 and CDR2 are SGHAT and FQNNGV. The sample comprised PBMCs. The sequence came from a man younger than 45 in good health and CMV-seronegative. The gene calls are TRBV11-2 and TRBJ1-2; 9 bases align to TRBD1. The CDR3 DNA is TGTGCCAGCAGCTGGGGACAGGGAGGAAACTATGGCTACACCTTC. It specifies CASSWGQGGNYGYTF.